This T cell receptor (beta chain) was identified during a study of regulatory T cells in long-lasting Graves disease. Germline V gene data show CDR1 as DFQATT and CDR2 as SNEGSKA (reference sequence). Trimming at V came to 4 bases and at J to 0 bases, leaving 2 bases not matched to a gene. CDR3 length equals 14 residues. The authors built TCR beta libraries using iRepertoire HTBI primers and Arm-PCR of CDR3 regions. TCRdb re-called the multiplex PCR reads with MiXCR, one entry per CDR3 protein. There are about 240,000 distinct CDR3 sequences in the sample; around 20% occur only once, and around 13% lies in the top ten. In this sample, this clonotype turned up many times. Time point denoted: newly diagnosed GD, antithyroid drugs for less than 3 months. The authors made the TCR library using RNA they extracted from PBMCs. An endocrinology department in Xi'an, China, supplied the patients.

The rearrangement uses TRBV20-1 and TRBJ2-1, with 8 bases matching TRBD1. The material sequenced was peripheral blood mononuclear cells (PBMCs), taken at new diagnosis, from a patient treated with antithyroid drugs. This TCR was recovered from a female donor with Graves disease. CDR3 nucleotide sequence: TGCAGTGCTATTGACAGGGGCTCCTACAATGAGCAGTTCTTC. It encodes CSAIDRGSYNEQFF.